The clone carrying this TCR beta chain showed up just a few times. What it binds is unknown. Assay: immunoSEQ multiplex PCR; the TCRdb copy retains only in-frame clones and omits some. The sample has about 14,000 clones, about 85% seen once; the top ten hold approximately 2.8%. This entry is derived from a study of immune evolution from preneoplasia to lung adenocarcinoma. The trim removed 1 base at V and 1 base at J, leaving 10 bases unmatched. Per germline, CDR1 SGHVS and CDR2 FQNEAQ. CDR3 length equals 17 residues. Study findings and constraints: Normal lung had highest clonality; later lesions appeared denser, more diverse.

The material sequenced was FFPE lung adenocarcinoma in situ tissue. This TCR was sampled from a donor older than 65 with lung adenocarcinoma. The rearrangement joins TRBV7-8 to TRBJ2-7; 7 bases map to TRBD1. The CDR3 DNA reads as TGTGCCAGCAGCTTAGAGGGCAGGGGGAATTGGTCCTACGAGCAGTACTTC. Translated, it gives CASSLEGRGNWSYEQYF.